This TCR beta chain was sequenced during a study of shared clonotypes between healthy human individuals. About the research overall: Per donor, three plates held CD4 naive cells, three held CD4 memory, two held CD8 naive and one held CD8 memory.

Worth noting for this clone: Its antigen is as yet unknown. The same CDR3 also results from other DNA sequences found in this sample.

There are 16 residues in the CDR3. V lost 1 base and J lost 0, with 9 bases in between. CDR1 and CDR2 from the germline V gene are SEHNR and FQNEAQ (reference sequence). The data were produced by immunoSEQ multiplex PCR, yet TCRdb's version contains in-frame clones alone and is incomplete. The table records a few million clones, roughly 95% of them present only once. Study observations and caveats: Rarefaction demonstrated incomplete sorted-subset sequencing despite large depth.

Naive CD8 isolation took CD45RO-negative cells positively selected for CCR7 and excluded terminally differentiated effector memory CD45RA+ cells. Sequenced: naive CD8+ T cells from PBMCs. The chain joins TRBV7-9 to TRBJ2-2, with D perhaps matching TRBD1 (5 bases). This TCR was recovered from a man aged 18 to 29 in good health. Some clones in this sample may be carry-over from other donors' samples. In DNA form, the CDR3 reads TGTGCCAGCAGCTTAGAACAGGCCGCGAACACCGGGGAGCTGTTTTTT. This translates into CASSLEQAANTGELFF.